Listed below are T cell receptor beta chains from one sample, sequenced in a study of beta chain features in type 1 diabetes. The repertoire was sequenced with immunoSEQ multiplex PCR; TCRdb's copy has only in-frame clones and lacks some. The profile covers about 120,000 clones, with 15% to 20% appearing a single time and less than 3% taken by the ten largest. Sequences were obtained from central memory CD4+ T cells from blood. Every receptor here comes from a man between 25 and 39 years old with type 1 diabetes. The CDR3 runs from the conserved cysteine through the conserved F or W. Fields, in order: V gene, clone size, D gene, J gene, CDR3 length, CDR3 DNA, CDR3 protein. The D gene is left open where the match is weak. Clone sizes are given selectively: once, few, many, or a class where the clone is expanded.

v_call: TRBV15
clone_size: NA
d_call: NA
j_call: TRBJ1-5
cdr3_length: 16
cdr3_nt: TGTGCCACCAGCAGAATCGGGACCGCGAATAATCAGCCCCAGCATTTT
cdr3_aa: CATSRIGTANNQPQHF

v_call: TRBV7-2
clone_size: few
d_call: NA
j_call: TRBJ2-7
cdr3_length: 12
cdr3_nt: TGTGCCAGCAGCTTAGATTTGGAGGAGCAGTACTTC
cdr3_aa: CASSLDLEEQYF

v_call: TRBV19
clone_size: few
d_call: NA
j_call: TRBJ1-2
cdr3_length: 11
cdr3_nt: TGTGCCAGTAGTCAGGCCCGAGGCTACACCTTC
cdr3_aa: CASSQARGYTF

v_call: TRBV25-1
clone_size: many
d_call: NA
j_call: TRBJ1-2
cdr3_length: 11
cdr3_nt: TGTGCCAGCAGAGGGACTTCAGGCTACACCTTC
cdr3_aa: CASRGTSGYTF

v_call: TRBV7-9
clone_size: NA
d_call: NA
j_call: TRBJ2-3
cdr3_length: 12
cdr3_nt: TGTGCCAGCAGCTTCGGATCAGATACGCAGTATTTT
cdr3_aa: CASSFGSDTQYF

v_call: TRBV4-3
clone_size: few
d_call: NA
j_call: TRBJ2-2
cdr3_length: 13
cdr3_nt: TGCGCCAGCAGCCAAGATGGGACCGGGGAGCTGTTTTTT
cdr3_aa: CASSQDGTGELFF

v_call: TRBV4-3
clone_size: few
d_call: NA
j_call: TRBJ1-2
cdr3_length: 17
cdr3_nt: TGCGCCAGCAGCCACCTACCGGGACCGATACTTAATGGTGGCTACACCTTC
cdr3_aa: CASSHLPGPILNGGYTF

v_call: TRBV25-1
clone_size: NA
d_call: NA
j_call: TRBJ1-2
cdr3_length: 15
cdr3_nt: TGTGCCAGCAGTGATTCCGGGACCTCGCTACGTGGCTACACCTTC
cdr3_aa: CASSDSGTSLRGYTF

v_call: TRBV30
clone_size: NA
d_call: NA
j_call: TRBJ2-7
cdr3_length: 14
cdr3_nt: TGTGCCTGGAGTGTACTACTAGAGTCGAGCGAGCAGTACTTC
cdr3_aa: CAWSVLLESSEQYF

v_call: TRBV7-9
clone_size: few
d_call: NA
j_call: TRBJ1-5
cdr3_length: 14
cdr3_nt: TGTGCCAGCAGCCTAGATGGTATGAATCAGCCCCAGCATTTT
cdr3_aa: CASSLDGMNQPQHF

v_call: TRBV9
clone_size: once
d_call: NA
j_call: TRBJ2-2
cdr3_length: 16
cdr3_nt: TGTGCCAGCAGCGTACGGCTCAATCAAAACACCGGGGAGCTGTTTTTT
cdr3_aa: CASSVRLNQNTGELFF

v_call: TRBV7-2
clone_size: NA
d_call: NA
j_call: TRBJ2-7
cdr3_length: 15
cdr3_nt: TGTGCCAGCAGCTTAGTAGGCAGGGGCTCCTACGAGCAGTACTTC
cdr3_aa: CASSLVGRGSYEQYF

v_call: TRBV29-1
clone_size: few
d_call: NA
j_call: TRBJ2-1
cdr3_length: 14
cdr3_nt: TGCAGCGCCCGGACCAGTAGCGGCCACAATGAGCAGTTCTTC
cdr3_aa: CSARTSSGHNEQFF

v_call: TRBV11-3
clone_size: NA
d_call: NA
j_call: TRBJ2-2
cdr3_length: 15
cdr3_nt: TGTGCCAGCAGCTTCTGGGGGCGGAACACCGGGGAGCTGTTTTTT
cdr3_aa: CASSFWGRNTGELFF

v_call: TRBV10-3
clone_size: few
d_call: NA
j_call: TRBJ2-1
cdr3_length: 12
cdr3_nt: TGTGCCATCAGTGTGATTGACAATGAGCAGTTCTTC
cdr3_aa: CAISVIDNEQFF

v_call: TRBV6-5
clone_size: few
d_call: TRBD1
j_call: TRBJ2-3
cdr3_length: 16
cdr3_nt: TGTGCCAGCAGTTATCAGCCAGGGGGCTTCGCAGATACGCAGTATTTT
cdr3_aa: CASSYQPGGFADTQYF

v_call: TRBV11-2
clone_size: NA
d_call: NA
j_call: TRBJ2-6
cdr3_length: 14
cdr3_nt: TGTGCCAGCAGGCCGTTCTCTGGGGCCAACGTCCTGACTTTC
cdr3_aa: CASRPFSGANVLTF

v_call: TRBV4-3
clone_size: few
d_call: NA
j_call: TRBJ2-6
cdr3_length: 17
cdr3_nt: TGCGCCAGCAGCCAAGGGGCAGTAGTTGCTGGGGCCAACGTCCTGACTTTC
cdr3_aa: CASSQGAVVAGANVLTF

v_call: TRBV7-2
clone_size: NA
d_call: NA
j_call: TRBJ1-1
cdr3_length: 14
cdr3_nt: TGCGCCAGCAGCCGCAGGGAGGGGGACACTGAAGCTTTCTTT
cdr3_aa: CASSRREGDTEAFF

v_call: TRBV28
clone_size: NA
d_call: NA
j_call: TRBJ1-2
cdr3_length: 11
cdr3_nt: TGTGCCACTTCAGCCAACTATGGCTACACCTTC
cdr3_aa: CATSANYGYTF

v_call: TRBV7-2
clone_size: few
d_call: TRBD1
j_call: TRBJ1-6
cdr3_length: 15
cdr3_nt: TGTGCCAGCAGCTTAGTCGGGACAGGGAATTCACCCCTCCACTTT
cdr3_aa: CASSLVGTGNSPLHF

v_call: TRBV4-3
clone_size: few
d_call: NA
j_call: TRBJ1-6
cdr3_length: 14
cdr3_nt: TGCGCCAGCAGCGGCCGGGACGGAAATTCACCCCTCCACTTT
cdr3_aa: CASSGRDGNSPLHF

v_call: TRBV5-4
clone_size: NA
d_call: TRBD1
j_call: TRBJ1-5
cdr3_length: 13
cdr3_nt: TGTGCCAGCAGCCCGGACAGGGACCAGCCCCAGCATTTT
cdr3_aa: CASSPDRDQPQHF

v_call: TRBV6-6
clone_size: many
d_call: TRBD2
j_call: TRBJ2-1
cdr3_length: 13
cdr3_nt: TGTGCCAGCACGCTAGCGGGGTACAATGAGCAGTTCTTC
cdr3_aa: CASTLAGYNEQFF

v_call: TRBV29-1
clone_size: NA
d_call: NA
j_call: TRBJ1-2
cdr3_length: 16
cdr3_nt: TGCAGCGTTGAAGAAGGGCAGGGTACAGTTGGCTATGGCTACACCTTC
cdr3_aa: CSVEEGQGTVGYGYTF

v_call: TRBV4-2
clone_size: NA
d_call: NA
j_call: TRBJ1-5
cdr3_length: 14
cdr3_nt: TGTGCCAGCAGCCAAGAAGGAAGCAATCAGCCCCAGCATTTT
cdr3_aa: CASSQEGSNQPQHF

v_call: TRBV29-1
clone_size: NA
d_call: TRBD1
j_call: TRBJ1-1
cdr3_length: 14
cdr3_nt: TGCAGCTCCCGGTCGGGACAGGGAAACACTGAAGCTTTCTTT
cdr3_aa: CSSRSGQGNTEAFF

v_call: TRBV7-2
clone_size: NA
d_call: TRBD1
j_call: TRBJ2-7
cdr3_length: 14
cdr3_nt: TGTGCCAGCATCGAGCTGGGGACAGGGCACGAGCAGTACTTC
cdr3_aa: CASIELGTGHEQYF

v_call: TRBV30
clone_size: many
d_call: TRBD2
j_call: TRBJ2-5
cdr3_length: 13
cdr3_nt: TGTGCCTGGAGCGGACTAGCGGGAGAGACCCAGTACTTC
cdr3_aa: CAWSGLAGETQYF

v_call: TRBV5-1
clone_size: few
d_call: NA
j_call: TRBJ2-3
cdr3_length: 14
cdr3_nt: TGCGCCAGCAGCCCCGATGTCTCTCCAGATACGCAGTATTTT
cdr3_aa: CASSPDVSPDTQYF

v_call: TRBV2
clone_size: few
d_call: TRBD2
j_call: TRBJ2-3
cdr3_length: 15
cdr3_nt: TGTGCCAGCAGTGAGACTAGCGGGAGCACAGATACGCAGTATTTT
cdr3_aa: CASSETSGSTDTQYF

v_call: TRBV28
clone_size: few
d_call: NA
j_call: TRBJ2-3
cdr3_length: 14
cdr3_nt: TGTGCCAGCACTCCACAGGGATCGGGAGATACGCAGTATTTT
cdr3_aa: CASTPQGSGDTQYF

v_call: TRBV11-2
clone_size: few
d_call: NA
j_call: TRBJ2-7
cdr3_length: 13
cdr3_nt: TGTGCCAGCAGCCAAGAGAGCTGGACTGAGCAGTACTTC
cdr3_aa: CASSQESWTEQYF

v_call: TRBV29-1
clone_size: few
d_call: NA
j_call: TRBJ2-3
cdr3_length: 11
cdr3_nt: TGCAGCGTTGACAGCACAGATACGCAGTATTTT
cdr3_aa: CSVDSTDTQYF

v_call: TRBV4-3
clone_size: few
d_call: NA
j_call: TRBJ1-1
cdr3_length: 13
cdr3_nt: TGCGCCAGCAGCCCAGATTGGGGGGCTGAAGCTTTCTTT
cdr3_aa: CASSPDWGAEAFF

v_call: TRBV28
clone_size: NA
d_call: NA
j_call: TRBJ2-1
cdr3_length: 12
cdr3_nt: TGTGCCAGCAGTTTAGAGTTCGACGAGCAGTTCTTC
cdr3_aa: CASSLEFDEQFF

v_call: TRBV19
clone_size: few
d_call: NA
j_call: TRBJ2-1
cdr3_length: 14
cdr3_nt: TGTGCCAGTAGTATAGTTCCCTTGCTAAATGAGCAGTTCTTC
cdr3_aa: CASSIVPLLNEQFF

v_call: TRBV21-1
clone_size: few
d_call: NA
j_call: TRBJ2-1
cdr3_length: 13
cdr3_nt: TGTGGCAGCTACAGGGGGCGCAATAATGAGCAGTTCTTC
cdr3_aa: CGSYRGRNNEQFF

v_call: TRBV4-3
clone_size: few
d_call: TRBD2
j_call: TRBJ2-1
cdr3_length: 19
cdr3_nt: TGCGCCAGCAGCCAAGATGAAACTAGCGGGGTTAGCTCCTACAATGAGCAGTTCTTC
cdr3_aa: CASSQDETSGVSSYNEQFF

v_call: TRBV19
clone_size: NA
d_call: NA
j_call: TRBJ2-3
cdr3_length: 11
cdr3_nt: TGTGCCAGTAGCCGCGGGGATACGCAGTATTTT
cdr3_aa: CASSRGDTQYF

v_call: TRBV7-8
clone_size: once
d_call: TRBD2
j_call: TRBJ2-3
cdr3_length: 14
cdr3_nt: TGTGCCAGCAGCGACCGACTAGCAGCCGATACGCAGTATTTT
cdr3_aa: CASSDRLAADTQYF

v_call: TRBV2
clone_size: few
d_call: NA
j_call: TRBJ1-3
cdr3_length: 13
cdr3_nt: TGTGCCAGCAAGGAGAGCTCTGGAAACACCATATATTTT
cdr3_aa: CASKESSGNTIYF

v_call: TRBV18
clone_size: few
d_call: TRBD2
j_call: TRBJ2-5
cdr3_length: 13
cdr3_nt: TGTGCCAGCCTGGAGACTAGCGGTGAGACCCAGTACTTC
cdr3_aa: CASLETSGETQYF

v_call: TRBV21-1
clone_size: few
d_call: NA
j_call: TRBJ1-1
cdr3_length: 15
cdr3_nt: TGTGCCAGCAGCAAAGTGGAGGGTCCGAACACTGAAGCTTTCTTT
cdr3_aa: CASSKVEGPNTEAFF

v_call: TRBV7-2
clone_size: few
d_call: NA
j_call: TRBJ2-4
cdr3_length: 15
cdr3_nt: TGTGCCAGCAGCCTTCAGGGTTCAGCCAAAAACATTCAGTACTTC
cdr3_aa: CASSLQGSAKNIQYF

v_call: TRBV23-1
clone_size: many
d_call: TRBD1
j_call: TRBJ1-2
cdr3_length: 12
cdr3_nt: TGCGCCAGCAGTCAAGGACAGGGTGGCTACACCTTC
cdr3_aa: CASSQGQGGYTF